This entry lists 18 T cell receptor beta chains sequenced from one sample in a study of molecular identifiers for immune sequencing clone quantification. Using its own MiXCR run on the PCR reads, TCRdb lists one record per CDR3 protein. The repertoire consists of about 640,000 distinct CDR3 sequences, with less than 20% occurring once and the leading ten covering roughly 0.85%. The source material was naive CD8+ T cells from blood, with Jurkat cell RNA spiked in. Subset described: FACS-sorted CD8+CD4-CCR7+CD45RA+ naive T cells. These receptors were collected from a human donor in good health. Some libraries in this study had Jurkat cell RNA spiked in.

This rearrangement joins TRBV10-3 to TRBJ2-2; D perhaps matches TRBD2 (7 bases). The CDR3 sequence is 12 residues long. V lost 10 bases to trimming and J lost 10 bases, with 16 bases between them. Germline V CDR1 and CDR2: ENHRY, SYGVKD. The CDR3 protein is CATRGGGAELFF. DNA of the CDR3: TGTGCCACCCGAGGGGGGGGCGCGGAGCTGTTTTTT.

This clonotype was seen many times. The rearrangement links TRBV7-9 to TRBJ1-1, with TRBD1 matching over 7 bases. J lost 7 bases, V lost 2 bases, and 4 bases had no gene match. The CDR3 extends over 13 amino acids. Germline V gene data show CDR1 as SEHNR and CDR2 as FQNEAQ (reference sequence). The CDR3 loop is CASSLWDRHEAFF. As DNA, the CDR3 is TGTGCCAGCAGCTTATGGGACAGACATGAAGCTTTCTTT.

In the case of this clonotype: This may come from a read error, since a much larger clone is one base off. The chain is built from TRBV4-1 and TRBJ1-1; D not resolved. This CDR3 is built from 13 residues. Germline CDR1 and CDR2: MGHRA and YSYEKL. V lost 0 bases, J lost 4 bases, and 6 bases lay in between. CDR3 protein: CASSQDWVTEAFF. CDR3 coding DNA: TGCGCCAGCAGCCAAGATTGGGTCACTGAAGCTTTCTTT.

This clonotype has more than one count but fewer than ten. V is TRBV12-3 or TRBV12-4 and J is TRBJ2-1; 9 nucleotides agree with TRBD2. J was trimmed by 9 bases and V by 4 bases; bases with no gene match: 10. The CDR3 length is 15 residues. In DNA, the CDR3 is TGTGCCAGCAGTTCGTTAGCGGGAGAAGGGGCTGAGCAGTTCTTC. It translates to CASSSLAGEGAEQFF.

This clonotype was recorded many times. The rearrangement uses TRBV19 and TRBJ2-2; D uncertain. The V and J ends lost 5 bases and 0 bases respectively, with 16 bases between them. Germline lookup yields CDR1 LNHDA and CDR2 SQIVND (reference sequence). The CDR3 loop spans 17 amino acids. CDR3 in DNA: TGTGCCAGTAGTCCGATTCAAGACTTGACGAACACCGGGGAGCTGTTTTTT. Protein sequence: CASSPIQDLTNTGELFF. The full variable domain, rest sourced from reference TRBV19 and TRBJ2-2, is DGGITQSPKYLFRKEGQNVTLSCEQNLNHDAMYWYRQDPGQGLRLIYYSQIVNDFQKGDIAEGYSVSREKKESFPLTVTSAQKNPTAFYLCASSPIQDLTNTGELFFGEGSRLTVL.

Only a few counts were recorded for this clonotype. A read error may be the cause here, since a much bigger clone is one base away. The CDR3 sequence: CASRETGGTEAFF. The CDR3 nucleotides read TGTGCCAGCAGGGAGACAGGGGGCACTGAAGCTTTCTTT. The chain joins TRBV27 to TRBJ1-1; 9 nucleotides match TRBD1. The CDR3 is 13 amino acids. CDR1 is MNHEY, CDR2 SMNVEV, per germline (reference sequence). V dropped 6 bases and J dropped 4; count of bases not matched to a gene: 3.

Turning to this clonotype: A much larger clone sits a single nucleotide away, making a read error possible. The chain is built from TRBV7-9 and TRBJ2-7; D is perhaps TRBD2 (5 bases). This CDR3 region has 15 residues. Germline CDR1 SEHNR, CDR2 FQNEAQ (reference sequence). V was cut by 3 bases and J by 3 bases, with 15 bases left in between. CDR3 in DNA: TGTGCCAGCAGCTTCCCTCCCCGGGGTAACTACGAGCAGTACTTC. This gives the protein CASSFPPRGNYEQYF.

This clonotype showed up many times. The rearrangement links TRBV5-1 to TRBJ2-3; the match to TRBD1 covers 7 bases. The ends lost 0 bases at V and 2 bases at J; junction bases unmatched: 6. The germline gives CDR1 SGHRS, CDR2 YFSETQ. CDR3 size: 16 residues. Here the CDR3 reads CASSLDRDRDTDTQYF. In DNA, the CDR3 is TGCGCCAGCAGCTTGGATCGGGACAGAGACACAGATACGCAGTATTTT.

V gene TRBV9 combines with J gene TRBJ1-3; D not certain. Trimming cost V 7 bases and J 0 bases, with 17 bases left between them. The CDR3 sequence is 16 residues long. CDR1 and CDR2 from the germline V gene are SGDLS and YYNGEE. The CDR3 is CASCPRTGNSGNTIYF. In DNA, the CDR3 is TGTGCCAGCTGCCCTCGGACTGGAAACTCTGGAAACACCATATATTTT.

This chain links TRBV24-1 with TRBJ2-1, with TRBD2 identical over 14 bases. The CDR3 runs 18 residues. V lost 4 bases, J lost 4 bases, and 8 bases stayed unmatched. Germline V CDR1 and CDR2: KGHDR, SFDVKD. This chain's CDR3 is CATSDSTGTSGGYNEQFF. The CDR3 DNA follows: TGTGCCACCAGTGACTCCACCGGGACTAGCGGGGGATACAATGAGCAGTTCTTC.

This clonotype has only a few counts. This chain uses TRBV3-1 with TRBJ1-2; D possibly corresponds to TRBD1 (5 bases). The V end was cut by 0 bases, the J end by 3 bases, with 14 bases between. The CDR3 totals 16 residues. Per germline, CDR1 LGHDT and CDR2 YNNKEL (reference sequence). The CDR3 sequence is CASSQDQGGTDYGYTF. CDR3 sequence (DNA): TGTGCCAGCAGCCAAGATCAGGGAGGGACGGACTATGGCTACACCTTC.

This clonotype was recorded at least ten times. The chain recombines TRBV28 with TRBJ2-7; D gene unclear. CDR1 is MDHEN and CDR2 is SYDVKM in the germline V gene. The CDR3 has 15 residues. With 3 bases removed from V and 0 bases from J, the gap between germline ends came to 12 bases. The CDR3 coding sequence is TGTGCCAGCAGTTTGTCCCAGGCGAGCTCCTACGAGCAGTACTTC. Translating it yields CASSLSQASSYEQYF.

The sample holds a few counts of this clonotype. The chain combines TRBV24-1 with TRBJ2-2; 8 positions agree with TRBD1. Germline CDR1 reads KGHDR; CDR2 reads SFDVKD. The CDR3 spans 14 residues. J was trimmed by 8 bases and V by 5 bases; bases with no gene match: 6. CDR3 sequence: CATSGTGLRGELFF. Here the CDR3 DNA reads TGTGCCACCAGTGGGACAGGGTTAAGAGGGGAGCTGTTTTTT.

At least ten counts were recorded for this clonotype. J is TRBJ1-5 and V is TRBV6-2 or TRBV6-3; no firm D call. The germline V and J ends were trimmed by 3 bases and 4 bases, with 10 bases remaining between them. Germline lookup yields CDR1 MNHEY and CDR2 SVGEGT. CDR3 length: 14 residues. As DNA, the CDR3 is TGTGCCAGCAGTTATATGGCACCTAATCAGCCCCAGCATTTT. It translates to CASSYMAPNQPQHF.

As regards this clonotype: The junction differs from germline at one of its ends, possibly a read error. V gene TRBV7-9 combines with J gene TRBJ1-1; no clear D. The CDR3 runs to 11 residues. Germline-derived CDR1 and CDR2 are SEHNR and FQNEAQ (reference sequence). CDR3 protein: CASAENTEASF. For the CDR3, the DNA is TGTGCCAGCGCAGAAAACACTGAAGCTTCCTTT.

V is TRBV20-1 and J is TRBJ1-1, with D tentatively TRBD1 (6 bases). V gave up 3 bases and J gave up 6 bases, with 17 bases separating them. CDR1 and CDR2 (germline): DFQATT, SNEGSKA (reference sequence). CDR3 length equals 14 residues. CDR3 amino acids: CSASPGQGIPEAFF. In DNA form, the CDR3 reads TGCAGTGCTAGTCCCGGGCAGGGGATCCCTGAAGCTTTCTTT.

This rearrangement joins TRBV7-2 to TRBJ2-4, with D uncertain. The V end lost 8 bases, the J end lost 2 bases, and 10 bases lay between the germline ends. CDR3 size: 13 residues. The germline CDR1 and CDR2 sequences are SGHTA and FQGNSA. The CDR3: CASCEVSKNIQYF. The CDR3 DNA sequence: TGTGCCAGCTGTGAGGTATCCAAAAACATTCAGTACTTC. Using reference TRBV7-2 and TRBJ2-4 for the parts outside the CDR3, the full variable domain is GAGVSQSPSNKVTEKGKDVELRCDPISGHTALYWYRQSLGQGLEFLIYFQGNSAPDKSGLPSDRFSAERTGGSVSTLTIQRTQQEDSAVYLCASCEVSKNIQYFGAGTRLSVL.

This clonotype occurred many times. The rearrangement links TRBV11-2 to TRBJ2-3, with 10 positions matching TRBD2. Unmatched junction bases numbered 4, after V lost 2 bases and J lost 2 bases. The CDR3 is 16 amino acids. Germline CDR1 reads SGHAT; CDR2 reads FQNNGV. In DNA, the CDR3 is TGTGCCAGCAGCTTAAGCGGGGGGGCCGTCACAGATACGCAGTATTTT. Translating gives CASSLSGGAVTDTQYF.